The 6 T cell receptor beta chains below come from one sample, sequenced in a study of cytomegalovirus exposure and HLA in healthy donors. Both 60 Vbeta primers and 13 Jbeta primers went into the PCR. Profiled with immunoSEQ multiplex PCR; TCRdb holds only in-frame clones, not every one. The clone table shows about 52,000 clones, with the ten largest holding roughly an eighth. Sequencing was carried out using PBMCs. These receptors were obtained from a woman in her sixties or seventies in good health and CMV-seropositive.

The chain joins TRBV5-1 to TRBJ2-2, with a tentative D call TRBD2 (5 bases). Between the trimmed V and J ends, which lost 6 bases and 5 bases, there was a span of 11 bases. The CDR3 has 13 residues. The germline V gene has CDR1 SGHRS and CDR2 YFSETQ. The CDR3 region is CASNMGETGELFF. CDR3 sequence (DNA): TGCGCCAGCAACATGGGAGAGACCGGGGAGCTGTTTTTT. Full variable domain (rest looked up from reference TRBV5-1 and TRBJ2-2): KAGVTQTPRYLIKTRGQQVTLSCSPISGHRSVSWYQQTPGQGLQFLFEYFSETQRNKGNFPGRFSGRQFSNSRSEMNVSTLELGDSALYLCASNMGETGELFFGEGSRLTVL.

The rearrangement links TRBV6-5 to TRBJ1-1; 8 positions agree with TRBD1. The V segment lost 7 bases and the J segment 1 base; nucleotides outside the gene matches: 5. Germline CDR1 reads MNHEY; CDR2 reads SVGAGI. This CDR3 comprises 14 residues. CDR3 region: CASKNRGGNTEAFF. The CDR3 DNA reads as TGTGCCAGCAAAAACAGGGGGGGGAACACTGAAGCTTTCTTT.

The chain's CDR3 is CSSRDSSAYEQYF. The CDR3 DNA follows: TGCAGCTCCCGGGACTCCAGCGCCTACGAGCAGTACTTC. The chain couples TRBV29-1 to TRBJ2-7; possible D gene TRBD2, 6 bases. Germline CDR1 SQVTM, CDR2 ANQGSEA. With 8 bases removed from V and 2 bases from J, the gap between germline ends came to 16 bases. The CDR3 is 13 residues long.

The CDR3 sequence is CASTRGAGRRGTEAFF. The DNA of the CDR3 is TGTGCCAGCACCCGGGGGGCAGGGCGTAGAGGAACTGAAGCTTTCTTT. The rearrangement links TRBV7-6 to TRBJ1-1; D is perhaps TRBD1 (6 bases). Germline V gene data show CDR1 as SGHVS and CDR2 as FNYEAQ. The CDR3 totals 16 residues. Trimming pared 7 bases from V and 5 bases from J, leaving 23 bases between.

The chain joins TRBV7-6 to TRBJ1-2; the match to TRBD1 covers 8 bases. V trimming: 5 bases; J trimming: 4 bases; junction bases outside the gene matches: 12. Germline V gives CDR1 SGHVS, CDR2 FNYEAQ. The CDR3 length is 16 residues. The CDR3 protein is CASSINPGQDLYGYTF. CDR3 DNA sequence: TGTGCCAGCAGCATTAACCCGGGACAGGACCTCTATGGCTACACCTTC. Filled out from reference TRBV7-6 and TRBJ1-2, the complete variable domain reads GAGVSQSPRYKVTKRGQDVALRCDPISGHVSLYWYRQALGQGPEFLTYFNYEAQQDKSGLPNDRFSAERPEGSISTLTIQRTEQRDSAMYRCASSINPGQDLYGYTFGSGTRLTVV.

The chain combines TRBV27 with TRBJ1-3; 7 bases are a match to TRBD1. The CDR3 sequence is 18 residues long. Germline V CDR1 and CDR2: MNHEY, SMNVEV (reference sequence). V shed 4 bases and J 3 bases; nucleotides not matched to a gene: 15. CDR3 protein: CASSSTGFIVALGNTIYF. Here the CDR3 DNA reads TGTGCCAGCAGTTCGACAGGGTTTATAGTTGCGCTTGGAAACACCATATATTTT.